Listed here is a single T cell receptor (beta chain). This sample stems from a study of cytomegalovirus exposure and HLA in healthy donors. At the time of sampling, donors were nominally healthy, though unrecorded immune exposures were likely. This CDR3 has 13 residues. From germline, CDR1 is MNHNS and CDR2 SASEGT. Trimming removed 1 base at V and 4 bases at J, with 7 bases between. A multiplex PCR was run with 60 Vbeta primers and 13 Jbeta primers. The table came from immunoSEQ multiplex PCR; TCRdb's copy has only in-frame clones and leaves some out. The repertoire table contains about 72,000 clones. This clonotype was sampled from a man aged 40-55 years in good health and CMV-seronegative. The V gene is TRBV6-1, the J gene TRBJ1-1; D gene unclear. The sample was PBMCs. As DNA, the CDR3 is TGTGCCAGCAGTGAAGGGGAGAGCACTGAAGCTTTCTTT. Encoded protein: CASSEGESTEAFF.